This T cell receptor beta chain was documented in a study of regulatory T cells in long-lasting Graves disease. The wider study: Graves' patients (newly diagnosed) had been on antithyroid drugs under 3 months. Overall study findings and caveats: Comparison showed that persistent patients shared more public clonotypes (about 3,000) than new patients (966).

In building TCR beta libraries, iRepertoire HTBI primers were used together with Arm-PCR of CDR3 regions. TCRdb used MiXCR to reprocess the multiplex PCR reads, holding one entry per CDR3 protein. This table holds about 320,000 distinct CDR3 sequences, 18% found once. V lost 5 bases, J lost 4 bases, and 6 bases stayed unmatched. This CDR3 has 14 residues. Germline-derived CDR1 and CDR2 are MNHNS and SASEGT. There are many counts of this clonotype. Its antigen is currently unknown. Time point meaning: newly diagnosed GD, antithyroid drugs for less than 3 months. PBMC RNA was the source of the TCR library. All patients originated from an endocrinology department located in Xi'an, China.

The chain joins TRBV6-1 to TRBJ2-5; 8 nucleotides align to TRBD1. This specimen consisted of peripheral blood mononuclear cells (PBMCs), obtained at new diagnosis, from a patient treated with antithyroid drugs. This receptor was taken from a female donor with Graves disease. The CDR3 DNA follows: TGTGCCAGCAGTCCGGGACAGGCCATAGAGACCCAGTACTTC. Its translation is CASSPGQAIETQYF.